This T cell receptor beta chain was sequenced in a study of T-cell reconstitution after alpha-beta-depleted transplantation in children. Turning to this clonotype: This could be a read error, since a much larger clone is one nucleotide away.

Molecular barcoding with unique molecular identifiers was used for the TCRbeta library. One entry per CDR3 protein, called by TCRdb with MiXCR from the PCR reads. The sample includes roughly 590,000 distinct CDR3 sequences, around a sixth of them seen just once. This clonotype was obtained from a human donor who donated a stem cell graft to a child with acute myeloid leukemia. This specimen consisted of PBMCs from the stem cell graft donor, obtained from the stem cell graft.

The CDR3 region is CATSDGTQYF. CDR3 DNA: TGTGCCACCAGTGATGGGACCCAGTACTTC. The V call is TRBV6-1, the J call TRBJ2-5; D call uncertain. CDR3 size: 10 residues. Germline CDR1 reads MNHNS; CDR2 reads SASEGT.